The present T cell receptor beta chain was sequenced within a study of blood T cell repertoires in COVID-19. Study in general: The origin of the acute and convalescent COVID-19 samples was the United States, Italy and Spain. T cells, B-cell-depleted T cells, or PBMCs provided the cDNA or gDNA that served as material.

Authors' methods: For nucleated cells, counts were estimated from reference gene primer amplification. TCRdb's table, derived via immunoSEQ multiplex PCR, lists solely in-frame clones and lacks some. The V and J calls and clone size are taken from that table; D and trimming were inferred from the DNA. The table lists some 220,000 clones, 82% of them singletons. A Seattle source enrolled patients during active infection and followed them longitudinally. This clone was recorded only once. The CDR3 has 16 residues. Trimming shortened V by 0 bases and J by 4 bases, and 10 bases separated the two germline ends. Germline V gene lookup returns CDR1 LGHNA and CDR2 YSLEER.

The chain carries TRBV4-3 and TRBJ1-6; unclear D gene. This clonotype was obtained from a woman aged 70 to 79 with COVID-19, enrolled during active disease. Sequencing was performed on peripheral blood. The CDR3 spells CASSQDSAGYNSPLHF. The CDR3 region has the DNA TGCGCCAGCAGCCAAGATTCCGCAGGTTATAATTCACCCCTCCACTTT.